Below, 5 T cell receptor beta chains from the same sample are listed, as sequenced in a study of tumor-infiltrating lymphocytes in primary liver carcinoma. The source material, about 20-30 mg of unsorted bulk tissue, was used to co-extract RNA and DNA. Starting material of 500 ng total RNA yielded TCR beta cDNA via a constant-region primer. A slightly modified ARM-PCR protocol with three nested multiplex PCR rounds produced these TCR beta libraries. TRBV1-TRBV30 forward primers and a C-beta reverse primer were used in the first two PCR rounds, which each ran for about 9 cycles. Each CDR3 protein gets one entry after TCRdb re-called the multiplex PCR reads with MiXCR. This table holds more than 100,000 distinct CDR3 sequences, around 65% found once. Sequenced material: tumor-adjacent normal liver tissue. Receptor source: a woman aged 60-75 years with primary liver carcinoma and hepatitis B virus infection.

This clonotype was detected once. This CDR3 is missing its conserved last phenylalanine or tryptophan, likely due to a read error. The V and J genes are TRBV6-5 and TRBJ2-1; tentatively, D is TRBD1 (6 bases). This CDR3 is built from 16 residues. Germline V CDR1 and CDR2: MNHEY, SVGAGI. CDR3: CASSRDGTPTYNEQFL. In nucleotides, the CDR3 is TGTGCAAGCAGTCGTGACGGGACACCTACCTACAATGAGCAGTTCCTC.

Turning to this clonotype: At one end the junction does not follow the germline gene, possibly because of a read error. The DNA of the CDR3 is TGTGCCTACTCCATAGCGGGAGGGACCGGGGATATGCAGTATTTC. Translated: CAYSIAGGTGDMQYF. The chain joins TRBV30 to TRBJ2-3; 11 bases fit TRBD2. This CDR3 contains 15 residues. CDR1 is GTSNPN, CDR2 SVGIG, per germline (reference sequence).

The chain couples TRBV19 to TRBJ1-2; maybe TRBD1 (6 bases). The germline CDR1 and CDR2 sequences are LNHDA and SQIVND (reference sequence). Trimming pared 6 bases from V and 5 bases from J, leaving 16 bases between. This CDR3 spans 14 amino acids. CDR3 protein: CASSPRQVGYGYTF. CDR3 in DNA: TGTGCCAGTAGCCCCCGACAGGTTGGTTATGGCTACACCTTC. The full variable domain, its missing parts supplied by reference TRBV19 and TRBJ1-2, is DGGITQSPKYLFRKEGQNVTLSCEQNLNHDAMYWYRQDPGQGLRLIYYSQIVNDFQKGDIAEGYSVSREKKESFPLTVTSAQKNPTAFYLCASSPRQVGYGYTFGSGTRLTVV.

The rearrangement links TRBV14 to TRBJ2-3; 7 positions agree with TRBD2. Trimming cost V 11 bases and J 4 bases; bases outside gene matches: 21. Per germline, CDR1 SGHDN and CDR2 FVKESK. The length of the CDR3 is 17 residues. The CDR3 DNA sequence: TGTGCCGTCAGCCCCGGAAGGTGGGCGGGAGAGCCAGATACGCAGTATTTT. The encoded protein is CAVSPGRWAGEPDTQYF.

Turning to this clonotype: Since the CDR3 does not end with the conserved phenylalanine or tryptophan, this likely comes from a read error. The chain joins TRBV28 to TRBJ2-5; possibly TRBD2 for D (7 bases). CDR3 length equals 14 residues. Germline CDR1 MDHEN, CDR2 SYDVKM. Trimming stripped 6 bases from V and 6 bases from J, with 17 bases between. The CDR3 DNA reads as TGTGCCAGCAGCCGACCGGGGGGCGTGAAGACCCAGTACCTC. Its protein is CASSRPGGVKTQYL.